Sequencing of this T cell receptor beta chain was carried out in a study of blood T cell repertoires in COVID-19. Overall study context: COVID-19 samples from acute and convalescent phases originated in the United States, Italy and Spain. PBMCs, B-cell-depleted T cells, or T cells were the source of the cDNA or gDNA that made up the material.

There are 14 residues in the CDR3. Germline V lookup: CDR1 MNHEY, CDR2 SVGAGI. Trimming pared 0 bases from V and 3 bases from J, leaving 7 bases between. Seattle enrolled patients during active infection and tracked them longitudinally. Study processing details: Quantification of nucleated cells was approximated via reference gene primer amplification. Profiled with immunoSEQ multiplex PCR; TCRdb holds only in-frame clones, not every one. V and J calls plus clone size are reproduced from that table; the DNA served to infer D and trimming. The repertoire holds some 190,000 clones, with approximately 86% as singletons.

The clonotype was recovered from an elderly man with COVID-19, enrolled during active disease. The J gene is TRBJ2-3, the V gene TRBV6-5; the D gene is possibly TRBD1 (6 bases). Sequenced input: peripheral blood. CDR3 DNA sequence: TGTGCCAGCAGTTACTCCCAGGGGACAGATACGCAGTATTTT. This encodes CASSYSQGTDTQYF.